Described below is a single T cell receptor beta chain sequence and its context. This sample is part of a study of T cells in localized non-small cell lung cancer. The data were produced by immunoSEQ multiplex PCR, yet TCRdb's version contains in-frame clones alone and is incomplete. The repertoire holds around 140,000 clones, more than 80% seen once, with 1.5% to 2% in the top ten. CDR1 and CDR2 from the germline V gene are MNHEY and SMNVEV (reference sequence). V dropped 6 bases and J dropped 9; count of bases not matched to a gene: 10. CDR3 size: 14 residues. Sample: peripheral blood, taken before any cancer treatment. This TCR was sampled from an older female donor with stage I lung adenocarcinoma. The V gene is TRBV27, the J gene TRBJ1-5, with 8 bases matching TRBD1. This CDR3 is CASSPYRGSLPQHF. The DNA for the CDR3 is TGTGCCAGCAGCCCTTACAGGGGGTCTCTGCCCCAGCATTTT.